This section outlines one TCR beta chain sequence together with its context. Its antigen is as yet unknown. Researchers made TCR beta libraries via UMI-labeled 5' RACE. Authors' data handling: Between 3,000 and 18,000 functional CDR3 beta clonotypes were found per TCR beta library. TCRdb re-called the 5' RACE reads and gives one entry per CDR3 protein, without DNA. TCRdb, not the original authors, processed these V and J calls. The sample holds approximately 11,000 distinct CDR3 sequences. This entry is derived from a study of human CD8 memory T cell subsets. Magnetic separation of the negative type served to enrich total CD8+ T cells. Points from the study as a whole: From the Chao1 estimates, stem-like memory T cells appeared to be more diverse than precursor exhausted T cells.

The CDR3 loop spans 15 amino acids. Germline CDR1 and CDR2: MGHDK and SYGVNS. Material for sequencing was CD8+ T cells from PBMCs. The gene calls are TRBV25-1 and TRBJ2-2; absent DNA, TCRdb's TRBD1 call cannot be checked. The clonotype originates from a human donor in good health. CDR3 sequence reads: CASSEDQGATGELFF.